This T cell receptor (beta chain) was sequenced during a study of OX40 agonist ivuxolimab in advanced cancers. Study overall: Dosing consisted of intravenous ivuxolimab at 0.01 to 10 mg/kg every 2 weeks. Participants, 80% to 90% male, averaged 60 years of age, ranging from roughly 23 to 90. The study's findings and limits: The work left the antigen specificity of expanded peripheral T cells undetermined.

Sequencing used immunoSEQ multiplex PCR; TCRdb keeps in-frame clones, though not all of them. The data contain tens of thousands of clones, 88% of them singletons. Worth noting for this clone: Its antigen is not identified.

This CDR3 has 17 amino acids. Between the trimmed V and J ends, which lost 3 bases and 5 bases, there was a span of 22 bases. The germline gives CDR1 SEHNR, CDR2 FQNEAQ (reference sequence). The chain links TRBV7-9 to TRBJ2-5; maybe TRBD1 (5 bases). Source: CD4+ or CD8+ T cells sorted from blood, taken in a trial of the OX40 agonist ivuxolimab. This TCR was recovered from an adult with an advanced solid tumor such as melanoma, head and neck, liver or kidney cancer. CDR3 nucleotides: TGTGCCAGCAGCTTTTTGGACAAGCGACTCACCGGGGAGACCCAGTACTTC. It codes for CASSFLDKRLTGETQYF.